These 9 T cell receptor beta chains were all obtained from the same sample, sequenced in a study of shared clonotypes between healthy human individuals. Produced via immunoSEQ multiplex PCR; TCRdb's table is partial and in-frame only. The sample contains about 2.3 million clones, 92% of which appear only once. Sequenced: naive CD4+ T cells from PBMCs. Subset: CD45RA+ positively selected. These receptors were obtained from a man between 18 and 35 years old in good health. Some clones in this sample may be carry-over from other donors' samples.

The V and J genes are TRBV28 and TRBJ1-4, with 10 positions matching TRBD1. Trimming took 6 bases from V and 7 from J; bases not matched to a gene: 5. CDR3 length equals 14 residues. The germline gives CDR1 MDHEN, CDR2 SYDVKM. The CDR3 sequence: CASRSGTGVEKLFF. The CDR3 bases are TGTGCCAGCAGATCCGGGACAGGGGTTGAAAAACTGTTTTTT.

This clone has a single count. The rearrangement links TRBV19 to TRBJ2-4, with TRBD2 identical over 7 bases. The V segment lost 0 bases and the J segment 8 bases; nucleotides outside the gene matches: 7. CDR1 is LNHDA and CDR2 is SQIVND in the germline V gene (reference sequence). The CDR3 runs to 15 residues. This CDR3 reads CASSIDGPGGYIQYF. In DNA, the CDR3 is TGTGCCAGTAGTATAGACGGCCCGGGAGGTTACATTCAGTACTTC.

The CDR3 sequence: CASSFLRLAGAYNEQFF. The CDR3 nucleotides read TGTGCCAGCAGTTTTCTCCGACTAGCGGGAGCCTACAATGAGCAGTTCTTC. J is TRBJ2-1 and V is TRBV27, with 12 nucleotides matching TRBD2. The germline CDR1 and CDR2 sequences are MNHEY and SMNVEV (reference sequence). V lost 3 bases to trimming and J lost 2 bases; unmatched junction nucleotides: 5. The length of the CDR3 is 17 residues.

Note on this clone: The sample holds other DNA sequences that translate to the same CDR3. The chain is built from TRBV13 and TRBJ2-3, with D possibly matching TRBD2 (5 bases). The germline V gene has CDR1 PRHDT and CDR2 FYEKMQ (reference sequence). The CDR3 is made up of 14 amino acids. V lost 1 base to trimming and J lost 1 base, with 6 bases between them. CDR3 nucleotides: TGTGCCAGCAGCTTAGCGAGGGGCACAGATACGCAGTATTTT. Protein product: CASSLARGTDTQYF.

This chain connects TRBV19 to TRBJ1-3; possibly TRBD1 for D (5 bases). Trimming cost V 5 bases and J 5 bases, with 16 bases left between them. This CDR3 spans 15 amino acids. The V gene's germline CDR1 is LNHDA and CDR2 SQIVND (reference sequence). The CDR3 nucleotides are TGTGCCAGTAGTGAAGCCGGGACGGCAAGAAACACCATATATTTT. Translation: CASSEAGTARNTIYF. The full variable domain, its missing parts supplied by reference TRBV19 and TRBJ1-3, is DGGITQSPKYLFRKEGQNVTLSCEQNLNHDAMYWYRQDPGQGLRLIYYSQIVNDFQKGDIAEGYSVSREKKESFPLTVTSAQKNPTAFYLCASSEAGTARNTIYFGEGSWLTVV.

CDR3 sequence: CASSEEQSNTEAFF. The CDR3 nucleotides read TGTGCCAGCAGTGAAGAACAGTCAAACACTGAAGCTTTCTTT. The V and J genes are TRBV25-1 and TRBJ1-1; no clear D gene. CDR3 length: 14 amino acids. Germline CDR1 reads MGHDK; CDR2 reads SYGVNS. The germline V and J ends were trimmed by 2 bases and 2 bases, with 9 bases remaining between them.

The rearrangement uses TRBV9 and TRBJ2-2; D might be TRBD1 (7 bases). Trimming took off 4 bases at V and 0 bases at J, with 13 bases between the two ends. Germline lookup yields CDR1 SGDLS and CDR2 YYNGEE. The CDR3 runs to 16 residues. The CDR3 reads CASSPRGDANTGELFF. The CDR3 nucleotides read TGTGCCAGCAGCCCCAGGGGGGACGCGAACACCGGGGAGCTGTTTTTT.

The chain recombines TRBV4-2 with TRBJ2-3; D not certain. Trimming left V 1 base short and J 3 bases short, with 5 bases between. CDR3 length: 13 residues. Germline lookup yields CDR1 LGHNA and CDR2 YNFKEQ. The CDR3 coding sequence is TGTGCCAGCAGCCAAGTCGCTACAGATACGCAGTATTTT. Amino acids: CASSQVATDTQYF.

The V call is TRBV5-4, the J call TRBJ1-2, with D possibly matching TRBD1 (5 bases). This CDR3 is 14 amino acids long. V dropped 2 bases and J dropped 1 base, with 9 bases sitting between them. CDR1 and CDR2 from the germline V gene are SGHNT and YYREEE (reference sequence). The CDR3 DNA reads TGTGCCAGCAGCTTTGGCAGGGTTAACTATGGCTACACCTTC. This translates into CASSFGRVNYGYTF.